The 25 T cell receptor beta chains below all came from one sample that was sequenced in a study of metastatic and nonmetastatic thyroid tumors. Before thyroid surgery, none of the patients had received any treatment. TCRdb re-processed the PCR reads through MiXCR. Of 6,000 to 8,500 clones in the sample, over 2.5% were seen once. What was sequenced was tumor tissue. These receptor sequences come from a female donor with papillary thyroid cancer or a benign thyroid nodule (not recorded which). Some clones in this sample may be carry-over from other donors' samples.

This clone appeared many times. A much larger clone is a single base away; this may be a read error. This sample also contains other DNA sequences that code for the same CDR3. The rearrangement links TRBV6-1 to TRBJ2-3; 8 bases match TRBD2. CDR1 MNHNS and CDR2 SASEGT come from the germline V gene. The CDR3 runs 15 residues. As DNA, the CDR3 is TGTGCTAGCAAGGCCGGGAGGGCCGGTCGAGATACGCAGTATTTT. Translating it yields CASKAGRAGRDTQYF.

This clone was seen repeatedly, ten times or more. The chain is built from TRBV25-1 and TRBJ2-5, with 8 nucleotides matching TRBD2. The CDR3 loop spans 14 amino acids. Germline CDR1 MGHDK, CDR2 SYGVNS. Unmatched junction bases numbered 6, after V lost 4 bases and J lost 5 bases. The DNA of the CDR3 is TGTGCCAGCAGTGGATTCCGGGGGGGGGAGACCCAGTACTTC. This sequence encodes CASSGFRGGETQYF.

By share, this clone counts as medium-sized (0.01 to 0.1%). The genes are TRBV6-1 and TRBJ1-2; no definite D call. CDR3 length: 12 residues. Germline CDR1 and CDR2: MNHNS and SASEGT. Between the trimmed V and J ends, which lost 3 bases and 6 bases, there was a span of 8 bases. This CDR3 reads CASSELIDGYTF. DNA for the CDR3: TGTGCCAGCAGTGAGTTGATAGATGGCTACACCTTC.

This clone is deemed medium-sized. The rearrangement links TRBV20-1 to TRBJ2-1; a weak D match, TRBD2 (5 bases). The CDR3 length is 15 residues. The germline V and J ends were trimmed by 1 base and 4 bases, with 14 bases remaining between them. In germline, CDR1 is DFQATT, CDR2 SNEGSKA (reference sequence). The CDR3 sequence: CSARGERAPYNEQFF. The CDR3 DNA sequence: TGCAGTGCTAGAGGGGAGCGAGCGCCTTACAATGAGCAGTTCTTC.

Ten or more counts support this clone. Other DNA sequences within the sample encode an identical CDR3. The chain has TRBV4-2 and TRBJ1-1; TRBD1 might be the D (6 bases). The germline V and J ends were trimmed by 6 bases and 5 bases, with 16 bases remaining between them. This CDR3 comprises 14 residues. Germline loops: CDR1 LGHNA, CDR2 YNFKEQ. CDR3 sequence: CASSHPGDRTEAFF. CDR3 nucleotide sequence: TGTGCCAGCAGTCACCCAGGGGATAGAACTGAAGCTTTCTTT.

In its sample, this clone is medium-sized. The CDR3 region has the DNA TGTGCCAGCAGTGGCGAGGTTGGCTACACCTTC. Its protein product is CASSGEVGYTF. V and J are TRBV2 and TRBJ1-2; no firm D call. Germline assignment: CDR1 SNHLY and CDR2 FYNNEI. V dropped 4 bases and J dropped 7 bases, with 7 bases sitting between them. The CDR3 is made up of 11 amino acids.

This clone is categorized as medium-sized. The chain employs TRBV2 and TRBJ2-6; D remains unclear. With 7 bases removed from V and 2 bases from J, the gap between germline ends came to 6 bases. This CDR3 comprises 13 residues. The V gene's germline CDR1 is SNHLY and CDR2 FYNNEI. CDR3 loop: CASTRTGANVLTF. CDR3 DNA: TGTGCCAGCACCAGGACTGGGGCCAACGTCCTGACTTTC.

Judged by abundance, this clone is large. The gene calls are TRBV7-8 and TRBJ2-1, with D perhaps TRBD1 (5 bases). This CDR3 is 15 amino acids long. From germline, CDR1 is SGHVS and CDR2 FQNEAQ. Deletions cut 5 bases from V and 7 bases from J, with 18 bases between. CDR3 sequence: CASSLGVQGRNEQFF. In DNA, the CDR3 is TGTGCCAGCAGCCTAGGGGTGCAGGGAAGAAATGAGCAGTTCTTC.

This clone was seen more than once but under ten times. This CDR3 is also generated by other DNA sequences in the sample. This chain connects TRBV19 to TRBJ2-7; 11 bases line up with TRBD2. V trimming: 3 bases; J trimming: 5 bases; junction bases outside the gene matches: 6. This CDR3 spans 15 amino acids. Germline V gene lookup returns CDR1 LNHDA and CDR2 SQIVND (reference sequence). This chain's CDR3 is CASSIIAGGRHEQYF. CDR3 DNA: TGTGCCAGTAGTATCATAGCGGGGGGGCGCCACGAGCAGTACTTC. The full variable domain, in which reference TRBV19 and TRBJ2-7 provide the parts outside the CDR3, is DGGITQSPKYLFRKEGQNVTLSCEQNLNHDAMYWYRQDPGQGLRLIYYSQIVNDFQKGDIAEGYSVSREKKESFPLTVTSAQKNPTAFYLCASSIIAGGRHEQYFGPGTRLTVT.

By sample share, this clone is medium-sized. The chain couples TRBV28 to TRBJ1-2, with a weak D call TRBD1 (6 bases). The germline V gene encodes CDR1 MDHEN and CDR2 SYDVKM. V was shortened by 3 bases and J by 6 bases, with 11 bases between the two germline ends. This CDR3 is 13 amino acids long. The CDR3 DNA follows: TGTGCCAGCAGTTTGGTACAGGGCGATGGCTACACCTTC. Its translation: CASSLVQGDGYTF.

This clone ranks as medium-sized. In DNA form, the CDR3 reads TGTGCCAGCAGTCTAGAGGGAAGCAATCAGCCCCAGCATTTT. Translated, it gives CASSLEGSNQPQHF. V and J are TRBV6-1 and TRBJ1-5; D remains ambiguous. The V end was cut by 5 bases, the J end by 1 base, with 9 bases between. CDR1 and CDR2 from the germline V gene are MNHNS and SASEGT. CDR3 size: 14 residues.

Many counts were recorded for this clone. This chain joins TRBV16 and TRBJ1-2; D is unclear. V was pared by 6 bases and J by 8 bases, with 19 bases between. CDR1 and CDR2 from the germline V gene are KGHSY and FQNENV. The CDR3 covers 14 residues. The CDR3 bases are TGTGCCAGCAGACCATTGGACCGCAGCCTAGGCTACACCTTC. The encoded protein is CASRPLDRSLGYTF.

This clone rates as medium-sized. This chain links TRBV19 with TRBJ2-2; tentatively, D is TRBD2 (6 bases). The CDR3 covers 14 residues. Germline values: CDR1 LNHDA, CDR2 SQIVND (reference sequence). Trimming took off 7 bases at V and 3 bases at J, with 12 bases between the two ends. The CDR3 region has the DNA TGTGCCAGTACCCCGGACTATTACACCGGGGAGCTGTTTTTT. This encodes CASTPDYYTGELFF.

The sample holds many counts of this clone. The rearrangement joins TRBV5-4 to TRBJ1-2; D may be TRBD1 (5 bases). V was clipped by 2 bases and J by 12 bases, with 17 bases between them. The CDR3 totals 13 residues. CDR1 is SGHNT and CDR2 is YYREEE in the germline V gene (reference sequence). Here the CDR3 DNA reads TGTGCCAGCAGCTTAGGGACCGGCGCCTCACACACCTTC. This codes for CASSLGTGASHTF.

At least ten counts were recorded for this clone. This rearrangement joins TRBV5-5 to TRBJ1-6; D uncertain. The CDR3 has 13 residues. CDR1 is SGHKS and CDR2 is YYEKEE in the germline V gene (reference sequence). V was trimmed by 0 bases and J by 7 bases, leaving 5 bases between them. The CDR3 reads CASSLDQNSPLHF. The CDR3, as DNA: TGTGCCAGCAGCTTGGACCAAAATTCACCCCTCCACTTT.

At least ten counts were recorded for this clone. No conserved phenylalanine or tryptophan is present at the end of the CDR3, so a read error is the likely explanation. The chain employs TRBV2 and TRBJ2-1; TRBD2 matches 13 bases. V shed 6 bases and J 1 base; nucleotides not matched to a gene: 3. Germline assignment: CDR1 SNHLY and CDR2 FYNNEI. The CDR3 runs 16 residues. This chain's CDR3 is CASSGTSGMSYNEQFV. The CDR3 DNA reads as TGTGCCAGCAGCGGGACTAGCGGGATGTCCTACAATGAGCAGTTCGTC.

This clone is medium-sized. The chain couples TRBV19 to TRBJ2-1; the D gene is possibly TRBD1 (6 bases). The CDR3 is 17 amino acids. The V end was cut by 5 bases, the J end by 7 bases, with 24 bases between. The germline CDR1 and CDR2 sequences are LNHDA and SQIVND (reference sequence). The CDR3 sequence: CASSSQLYGQRENEQFF. The CDR3 bases are TGTGCCAGTAGTTCTCAACTTTATGGACAGAGGGAGAATGAGCAGTTCTTC.

In its sample, this clone was seen many times. This chain links TRBV19 with TRBJ1-1; D is perhaps TRBD1 (6 bases). V was shortened by 5 bases and J by 0 bases, with 16 bases between the two germline ends. This CDR3 spans 16 amino acids. Germline V gene sequence: CDR1 LNHDA, CDR2 SQIVND (reference sequence). CDR3 bases: TGTGCCAGTAGTCCCTCGGGGGGGGCGTTGAACACTGAAGCTTTCTTT. Amino acid sequence: CASSPSGGALNTEAFF.

By its share, this clone is medium-sized. This chain connects TRBV12-5 to TRBJ2-1; tentatively, D is TRBD1 or TRBD2 (5 bases each). Trimming removed 0 bases at V and 6 bases at J, with 30 bases between. The CDR3 contains 21 residues. Germline V gene lookup returns CDR1 LGHNT and CDR2 FRNRAP. The CDR3 is CASGLVAGTVVRDRMANEQFF. CDR3 bases: TGTGCTAGTGGTTTGGTAGCCGGGACGGTCGTCCGGGACCGAATGGCCAATGAGCAGTTCTTC.

In this sample, this clone is medium-sized (0.01 to 0.1%). The chain uses TRBV19 and TRBJ2-2, with TRBD2 identical over 8 bases. The CDR3 has 17 amino acids. After removal of 5 bases from V and 0 bases from J, the junction contained 8 bases not matched to a gene. Germline CDR1 and CDR2: LNHDA and SQIVND (reference sequence). CDR3 in amino acids: CASSDLGGLANTGELFF. The DNA of the CDR3 is TGTGCCAGTAGTGACCTAGGGGGACTAGCGAACACCGGGGAGCTGTTTTTT.

This clone has at least ten counts. V is TRBV7-9 and J is TRBJ1-6; 9 bases are a match to TRBD1. Germline CDR1 and CDR2: SEHNR and FQNEAQ (reference sequence). The CDR3 covers 19 residues. V was pared by 2 bases and J by 0 bases, with 8 bases of the junction left unmatched. The CDR3 protein is CASSLWGGTGSSYNSPLHF. The CDR3 DNA sequence: TGTGCCAGCAGCTTATGGGGGGGGACAGGGAGCTCCTATAATTCACCCCTCCACTTT.

This clone is medium-sized by share. The genes are TRBV11-2 and TRBJ2-1; 7 positions match TRBD1. Per germline, CDR1 SGHAT and CDR2 FQNNGV. V lost 5 bases to trimming and J lost 7 bases; unmatched junction nucleotides: 14. This CDR3 spans 16 amino acids. The CDR3 DNA reads as TGTGCCAGCAGCAACATTCCCCAGGGGGTGAGGAATGAGCAGTTCTTC. Its translation is CASSNIPQGVRNEQFF.

This clone has a count of ten or more. The rearrangement links TRBV2 to TRBJ2-7; TRBD2 might be the D (6 bases). This CDR3 contains 15 residues. Trimming cost V 4 bases and J 2 bases, with 15 bases left between them. Per the germline V gene, CDR1 is SNHLY and CDR2 is FYNNEI. Here the CDR3 DNA reads TGTGCCAGCAGTGGAATTTCTGGGGGGACCTACGAGCAGTACTTC. Translation: CASSGISGGTYEQYF.

This clone was recorded at least ten times. The genes are TRBV2 and TRBJ2-7, with D hard to call. The CDR3 consists of 12 residues. CDR1 SNHLY and CDR2 FYNNEI come from the germline V gene. Trimming left V 7 bases short and J 2 bases short, with 9 bases between. The CDR3 bases are TGTGCCAGCAAAAACTACCCCTACGAGCAGTACTTC. Residues: CASKNYPYEQYF. The variable domain in full, completed from reference TRBV2 and TRBJ2-7, reads EPEVTQTPSHQVTQMGQEVILRCVPISNHLYFYWYRQILGQKVEFLVSFYNNEISEKSEIFDDQFSVERPDGSNFTLKIRSTKLEDSAMYFCASKNYPYEQYFGPGTRLTVT.

Within the sample, this clone is medium-sized. The chain joins TRBV6-1 to TRBJ1-4, with D uncertain. Germline CDR1 MNHNS, CDR2 SASEGT. The ends were cut back, 2 bases at V and 7 bases at J, with 5 bases in the middle. The CDR3 length is 12 residues. The CDR3 reads CASSEPPEKLFF. CDR3 in DNA: TGTGCCAGCAGTGAACCCCCTGAAAAACTGTTTTTT.